This TCR beta chain was retrieved from a study of T cells in Graves' hyperthyroidism and ophthalmopathy. Study-wide context: The initial diagnosis was the point when peripheral blood was collected, ahead of any treatment. Study-wide results and limits: A model built on 13 V-J features separated ophthalmopathy from stable hyperthyroidism. Blood also contained most expanded thyroid clonotypes above 0.001.

RNA transcripts yielded amplified TCR beta CDR3 regions. First-round RT-PCR targeting the TCR CDR3 was performed with the HTBI primer set. MiXCR, run by TCRdb on the multiplex PCR reads, gives a single entry per CDR3 protein. The table records hundreds of thousands of distinct CDR3 sequences, 14% to 15% of them present only once. Uncontrolled infection, other autoimmune disease, pregnancy or lactation excluded patients. A word on this clonotype: As yet, its antigen is unknown.

This CDR3 has 19 residues. Germline trimming cut 0 bases from V and 2 bases from J; bases unmatched to any gene: 15. The germline V gene has CDR1 LGHDT and CDR2 YNNKEL (reference sequence). The chain recombines TRBV3-1 with TRBJ2-7; the match to TRBD2 covers 8 bases. The sequenced sample was blood. The source is a man aged 18 to 30 with Graves' ophthalmopathy. CDR3 protein: CASSQDRVLNGGGPYEQYF. CDR3 coding DNA: TGTGCCAGCAGCCAAGATAGAGTCCTTAACGGGGGGGGACCCTACGAGCAGTACTTC.